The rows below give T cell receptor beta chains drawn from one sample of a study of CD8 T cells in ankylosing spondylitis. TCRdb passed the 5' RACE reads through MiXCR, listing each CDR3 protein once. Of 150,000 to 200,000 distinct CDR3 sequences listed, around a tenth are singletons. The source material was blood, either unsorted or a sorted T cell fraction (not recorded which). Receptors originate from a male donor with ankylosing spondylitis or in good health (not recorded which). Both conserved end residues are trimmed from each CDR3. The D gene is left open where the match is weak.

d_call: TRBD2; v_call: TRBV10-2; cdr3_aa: ASSVILAGGPDTQY
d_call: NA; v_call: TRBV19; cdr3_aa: ASSAVGYEQY
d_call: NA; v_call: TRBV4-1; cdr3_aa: ASSQGGTKQETQY
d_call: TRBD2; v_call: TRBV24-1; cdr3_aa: AASTSANTGELF
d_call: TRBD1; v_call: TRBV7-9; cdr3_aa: ASSLGSGQIYEQY
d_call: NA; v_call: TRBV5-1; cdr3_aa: ASSLASTTIQETQY
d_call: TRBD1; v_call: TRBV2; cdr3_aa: ASLLDRAGNEKLF
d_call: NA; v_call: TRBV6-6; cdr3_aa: AALGGGQPQH
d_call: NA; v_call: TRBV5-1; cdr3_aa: ASSLLSHSYEQY
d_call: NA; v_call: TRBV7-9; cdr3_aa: ASSLAGTQPQTTQY
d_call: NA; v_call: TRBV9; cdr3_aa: ASSQGSGANVLT
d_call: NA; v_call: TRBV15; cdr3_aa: ATSRSGETYNEQF
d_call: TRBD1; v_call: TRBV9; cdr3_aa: ASSKRTGDYT
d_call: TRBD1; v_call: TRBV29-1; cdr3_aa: SVVIRGLEKLF
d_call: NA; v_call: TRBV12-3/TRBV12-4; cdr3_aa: ASSQTATFTEAF
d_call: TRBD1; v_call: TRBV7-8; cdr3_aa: ASSIRLRDRRRTDTQY
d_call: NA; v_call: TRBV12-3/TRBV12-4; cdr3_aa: ASSEADTQY
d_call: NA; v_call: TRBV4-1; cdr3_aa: ASSQASGGNQPQH
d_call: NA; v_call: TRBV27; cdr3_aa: ASSIRSTRY
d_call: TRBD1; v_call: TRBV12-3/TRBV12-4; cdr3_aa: ASRDIQGGNTEAF
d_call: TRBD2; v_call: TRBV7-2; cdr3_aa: ASSPSTRWAGGFPGANVLT
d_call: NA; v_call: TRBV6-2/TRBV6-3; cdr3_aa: ASRPSGARWGYT